These 32 T cell receptor beta chains were all obtained from the same sample, sequenced in a study of T cell responses to AZD1222 COVID-19 vaccine. The data were produced by immunoSEQ multiplex PCR, yet TCRdb's version contains in-frame clones alone and is incomplete. The sample lists about 110,000 clones; about nine tenths were seen once. The sequencing here drew on peripheral blood, taken 28 days after the second AZD1222 dose. These receptors all stem from an adult who received the AZD1222 COVID-19 vaccine.

The gene calls are TRBV10-1 and TRBJ2-7, with TRBD1 matching 12 bases. V was clipped by 7 bases and J by 5 bases; unmatched bases: 12. The CDR3 has 16 residues. The germline CDR1 and CDR2 sequences are WNHNN and SYGVQD (reference sequence). The CDR3 reads CASIGVGGTGGDEQYF. CDR3 coding DNA: TGCGCCAGCATCGGGGTCGGTGGGACAGGGGGCGACGAGCAGTACTTC.

The chain uses TRBV7-9 and TRBJ1-3; D gene ambiguous. Germline assignment: CDR1 SEHNR and CDR2 FQNEAQ (reference sequence). The CDR3 sequence is 15 residues long. The V end lost 1 base, the J end lost 3 bases, and 10 bases lay between the germline ends. The CDR3 reads CASSLGPGLGNTIYF. The CDR3 DNA follows: TGTGCCAGCAGCTTAGGGCCGGGCCTTGGAAACACCATATATTTT.

In its sample, this clone was seen a few times. The chain employs TRBV2 and TRBJ2-7; 7 bases are shared with TRBD1. Germline V lookup: CDR1 SNHLY, CDR2 FYNNEI. V shed 3 bases, J shed 9 bases, and the junction held 8 bases outside the gene matches. The CDR3 is 13 residues long. This CDR3 is CASSDGIDRAQYF. The CDR3 DNA reads TGTGCCAGCAGTGACGGAATAGACAGGGCGCAGTACTTC.

The count of this clone is one. J is TRBJ2-3 and V is TRBV7-3; D is ambiguous. CDR3 length: 16 amino acids. Germline loops: CDR1 SGHTA, CDR2 FQGTGA. Between the trimmed V and J ends, which lost 5 bases and 0 bases, there was a span of 15 bases. CDR3 loop: CASSPTASHSTDTQYF. The CDR3 DNA reads TGTGCCAGCAGCCCTACTGCCTCTCACAGCACAGATACGCAGTATTTT.

The chain carries TRBV5-6 and TRBJ1-2; TRBD1 might be the D (6 bases). The CDR3 has 12 amino acids. Looked up from germline, CDR1 is SGHDT and CDR2 is YYEEEE. V gave up 2 bases and J gave up 5 bases, with 7 bases separating them. Written as DNA, the CDR3 is TGTGCCAGCAGCTTAGGGGGTTATGGCTACACCTTC. As protein: CASSLGGYGYTF.

The rearrangement joins TRBV7-2 to TRBJ2-7, with D possibly being TRBD2 (7 bases). Trimming removed 1 base from V and 6 bases from J, with 19 bases in between. The CDR3 is made up of 16 amino acids. Germline CDR1 and CDR2: SGHTA and FQGNSA. The CDR3 loop is CASSLGGSAGAGEQYF. The CDR3 region has the DNA TGTGCCAGCAGCTTAGGTGGGTCGGCGGGGGCAGGCGAGCAGTACTTC.

The sample holds one count of this clone. The rearrangement uses TRBV9 and TRBJ2-1, with a possible D match to TRBD2 (7 bases). V shed 4 bases and J shed 12 bases, with 23 bases lying between them. The CDR3 is 15 residues long. Germline V gives CDR1 SGDLS, CDR2 YYNGEE. CDR3 region: CASSMGGGSPVWQFF. The CDR3 bases are TGTGCCAGCAGCATGGGCGGGGGCAGCCCTGTATGGCAGTTCTTC.

The V and J genes are TRBV6-4 and TRBJ1-1; 9 nucleotides line up with TRBD1. V dropped 7 bases and J dropped 1; count of bases not matched to a gene: 1. The V gene's germline CDR1 is MRHNA and CDR2 SNTAGT. The CDR3 contains 13 residues. DNA for the CDR3: TGTGCCAGCAAGGGACAGGGGAACACTGAAGCTTTCTTT. It translates to CASKGQGNTEAFF.

This chain links TRBV2 with TRBJ2-2; 11 bases are a match to TRBD2. The CDR3 sequence is 16 residues long. Unmatched junction bases numbered 7, after V lost 8 bases and J lost 2 bases. The germline V gene encodes CDR1 SNHLY and CDR2 FYNNEI. DNA for the CDR3: TGTGCCAGCGGTGCTAGCGGGGGGACTAACACCGGGGAGCTGTTTTTT. Encoded protein: CASGASGGTNTGELFF.

This clone was seen once. The chain is built from TRBV9 and TRBJ1-3; D unclear. Trimming removed 1 base from V and 4 bases from J, with 9 bases in between. Germline CDR1 SGDLS, CDR2 YYNGEE. This CDR3 has 14 residues. DNA for the CDR3: TGTGCCAGCAGCGTAAACTACAGAGGAAACACCATATATTTT. Its protein is CASSVNYRGNTIYF. The whole variable domain, filled in from reference TRBV9 and TRBJ1-3, reads DSGVTQTPKHLITATGQRVTLRCSPRSGDLSVYWYQQSLDQGLQFLIQYYNGEERAKGNILERFSAQQFPDLHSELNLSSLELGDSALYFCASSVNYRGNTIYFGEGSWLTVV.

The V call is TRBV7-9, the J call TRBJ2-2; D is unresolved. V lost 3 bases to trimming and J lost 0 bases, with 2 bases between them. The CDR3 spans 13 residues. The germline V gene encodes CDR1 SEHNR and CDR2 FQNEAQ (reference sequence). The CDR3 is CASSFANTGELFF. The CDR3 DNA reads TGTGCCAGCAGCTTCGCGAACACCGGGGAGCTGTTTTTT.

V and J are TRBV10-3 and TRBJ1-2, with D perhaps TRBD1 (6 bases). V lost 6 bases, J lost 2 bases, and 10 bases lay in between. Germline loops: CDR1 ENHRY, CDR2 SYGVKD. CDR3 size: 13 residues. The CDR3 loop is CAISRQVNYGYTF. CDR3 in DNA: TGTGCCATCAGCCGACAGGTAAACTATGGCTACACCTTC.

This chain connects TRBV5-3 to TRBJ1-2; TRBD1 matches at 7 bases. TRBV5-3 is annotated as an ORF whose role is uncertain. Trimming at V came to 8 bases and at J to 0 bases, leaving 7 bases not matched to a gene. The CDR3 has 14 residues. In nucleotides, the CDR3 is TGTGCCAGTAGATGGACAGGTTCTAACTATGGCTACACCTTC. The encoded protein is CASRWTGSNYGYTF.

The chain recombines TRBV7-8 with TRBJ1-4; D possibly corresponds to TRBD1 (5 bases). CDR1 and CDR2 (germline): SGHVS, FQNEAQ. CDR3 length: 15 amino acids. V shed 5 bases and J shed 0 bases, with 10 bases lying between them. This CDR3 is CASSPGTATNEKLFF. The CDR3 nucleotides are TGTGCCAGCAGCCCCGGGACCGCAACTAATGAAAAACTGTTTTTT.

This chain links TRBV11-3 with TRBJ2-7; perhaps D is TRBD1 or TRBD2 (5 bases each). Germline V gives CDR1 SGHNT, CDR2 YENEEA. V was cut by 1 base and J by 3 bases, with 10 bases left in between. CDR3 length: 14 residues. The CDR3 here is CASSLGEGSYEQYF. The CDR3 region has the DNA TGTGCCAGCAGCTTAGGTGAGGGGAGCTACGAGCAGTACTTC.

The chain combines TRBV7-6 with TRBJ1-5; 7 bases agree with TRBD1. This CDR3 is 12 amino acids long. J gave up 8 bases and V 4 bases, and 2 bases lay outside the gene matches. The germline V gene encodes CDR1 SGHVS and CDR2 FNYEAQ. The CDR3 is CASSSGGKPQHF. The CDR3 region has the DNA TGTGCCAGCAGCTCAGGGGGGAAGCCCCAGCATTTT.

V usage is TRBV2 and J usage is TRBJ1-1; D remains ambiguous. The CDR3 sequence is 13 residues long. Germline-derived CDR1 and CDR2 are SNHLY and FYNNEI. V lost 3 bases to trimming and J lost 2 bases, with 7 bases between them. The CDR3 coding sequence is TGTGCCAGCAGTGAGCAGTCTAACACTGAAGCTTTCTTT. Translating gives CASSEQSNTEAFF.

CDR3 in amino acids: CASSPYSSGGDEQFF. The CDR3 region has the DNA TGTGCCAGCTCACCATACAGCAGCGGGGGGGATGAGCAGTTCTTC. The chain links TRBV18 to TRBJ2-1, with TRBD2 matching over 10 bases. The J segment lost 8 bases and the V segment lost 2 bases, leaving 6 bases of the junction unmatched. The CDR3 totals 15 residues. Germline lookup yields CDR1 KGHSH and CDR2 LQKENI.

The rearrangement uses TRBV9 and TRBJ2-7, with 7 positions matching TRBD1. Trimming cost V 4 bases and J 3 bases; bases outside gene matches: 7. CDR3 length: 14 residues. Germline assignment: CDR1 SGDLS and CDR2 YYNGEE. The CDR3 sequence: CASSPGTAFYEQYF. The CDR3 nucleotides are TGTGCCAGCAGCCCCGGGACAGCGTTCTACGAGCAGTACTTC.

The genes are TRBV7-2 and TRBJ2-7, with 9 bases lining up with TRBD1. Unmatched junction bases numbered 11, after V lost 5 bases and J lost 3 bases. Germline V CDR1 and CDR2: SGHTA, FQGNSA. The CDR3 contains 16 residues. CDR3 DNA sequence: TGTGCCAGCAGCCCGACAGGGGGAATATGGAACTACGAGCAGTACTTC. Its protein product is CASSPTGGIWNYEQYF.

CDR3 in amino acids: CASSRLGGGELFF. The CDR3 nucleotides read TGTGCCAGCAGCCGCCTTGGGGGAGGGGAGCTGTTTTTT. The rearrangement links TRBV11-2 to TRBJ2-2, with D perhaps assigned TRBD1 or TRBD2 (5 bases each). Germline assignment: CDR1 SGHAT and CDR2 FQNNGV. The CDR3 totals 13 residues. V lost 5 bases to trimming and J lost 8 bases, with 12 bases between them.

CDR3 region: CASSGGGRLMGEQYF. CDR3 sequence (DNA): TGTGCCAGCAGCGGCGGGGGCCGACTTATGGGCGAGCAGTACTTC. This chain links TRBV9 with TRBJ2-7, with D tentatively TRBD2 (7 bases). This CDR3 has 15 residues. The germline CDR1 and CDR2 sequences are SGDLS and YYNGEE. The ends were cut back, 3 bases at V and 6 bases at J, with 19 bases in the middle. Based on the CDR3 plus reference TRBV9 and TRBJ2-7, the full variable domain is DSGVTQTPKHLITATGQRVTLRCSPRSGDLSVYWYQQSLDQGLQFLIQYYNGEERAKGNILERFSAQQFPDLHSELNLSSLELGDSALYFCASSGGGRLMGEQYFGPGTRLTVT.

This rearrangement joins TRBV11-3 to TRBJ2-2; D is unresolved. CDR1 SGHNT and CDR2 YENEEA come from the germline V gene. Trimming took off 5 bases at V and 2 bases at J, with 9 bases between the two ends. The length of the CDR3 is 14 residues. CDR3 DNA sequence: TGTGCCAGCAGCCCTAGAGGTAACACCGGGGAGCTGTTTTTT. Amino acid sequence: CASSPRGNTGELFF.

The V gene is TRBV18, the J gene TRBJ2-5, with D possibly being TRBD2 (6 bases). The germline V gene has CDR1 KGHSH and CDR2 LQKENI. With 3 bases removed from V and 1 base from J, the gap between germline ends came to 12 bases. The CDR3 runs to 15 residues. CDR3 DNA: TGTGCCAGCTCACCTAGGGGAGGTAGCCAAGAGACCCAGTACTTC. Protein: CASSPRGGSQETQYF.

The V and J genes are TRBV3-1 (or the pseudogene TRBV3-2) and TRBJ2-3; TRBD2 might be the D (7 bases). CDR3 size: 15 residues. CDR1 is LGHDT, CDR2 YNNKEL, per germline (reference sequence). Trimming shortened V by 3 bases and J by 4 bases, and 14 bases separated the two germline ends. The CDR3 loop reads CASSQGASGSDTQYF. As DNA, the CDR3 is TGTGCCAGCAGCCAGGGGGCTAGCGGTTCAGATACGCAGTATTTT.

This clone came up a few times. At one boundary the junction diverges from the germline segment, which might be a read error. The chain employs TRBV7-7 and TRBJ2-1, with 9 positions matching TRBD1. Germline CDR1 and CDR2: SSHAT and FNYEAQ (reference sequence). The length of the CDR3 is 16 residues. CDR3 nucleotide sequence: TGTGCTAGCAGCTCATCTTCCGGGACAGGGTTAAATGAGCAGTTCTTC. It yields the protein CASSSSSGTGLNEQFF.

This clone was seen a few times. The CDR3 nucleotides are TGTGCCAGCAGCCAAGGGGAGGGATTGGGAGAGACCCAGTACTTC. Its translation: CASSQGEGLGETQYF. This rearrangement joins TRBV4-2 to TRBJ2-5, with TRBD2 identical over 7 bases. V lost 1 base, J lost 4 bases, and 6 bases stayed unmatched. This CDR3 region has 15 residues. From germline, CDR1 is LGHNA and CDR2 YNFKEQ.

This clone was seen a single time. V is TRBV4-3 and J is TRBJ2-7; TRBD1 matches 8 bases. CDR3 size: 15 residues. The J segment lost 5 bases and the V segment lost 4 bases, leaving 10 bases of the junction unmatched. Germline V gives CDR1 LGHNA, CDR2 YSLEER. Here the CDR3 DNA reads TGCGCCAGCAGCCGAATAGGACAGGGTACCCACGAGCAGTACTTC. Its translation: CASSRIGQGTHEQYF.

The chain carries TRBV7-8 and TRBJ1-2; D unresolved. CDR3 size: 14 residues. Germline CDR1 SGHVS, CDR2 FQNEAQ. Trimming removed 1 base from V and 7 bases from J, with 13 bases in between. CDR3 DNA sequence: TGTGCCAGCAGCTTAGGGGAGGGAATTGTTGGCTACACCTTC. This translates into CASSLGEGIVGYTF.

The genes are TRBV6-1 and TRBJ1-3; D is unresolved. This CDR3 region has 12 residues. In germline, CDR1 is MNHNS, CDR2 SASEGT. Trimming pared 3 bases from V and 4 bases from J, leaving 4 bases between. As DNA, the CDR3 is TGTGCCAGCAGTGATTCCGGAAACACCATATATTTT. It translates to CASSDSGNTIYF.

The V gene is TRBV4-3, the J gene TRBJ1-3; tentative D call: TRBD1 (6 bases). Trimming removed 1 base from V and 2 bases from J, with 21 bases in between. CDR1 and CDR2 from the germline V gene are LGHNA and YSLEER. The CDR3 spans 19 residues. The CDR3 spells CASSQVRGQTGLTGNTIYF. The DNA for the CDR3 is TGCGCCAGCAGCCAAGTCAGAGGACAGACCGGGTTGACTGGAAACACCATATATTTT.

The genes are TRBV14 and TRBJ1-1; D perhaps matches TRBD1 (6 bases). The V end lost 3 bases, the J end lost 3 bases, and 14 bases lay between the germline ends. This CDR3 spans 15 amino acids. Germline assignment: CDR1 SGHDN and CDR2 FVKESK. The CDR3 region is CASSQRTGMDTEAFF. CDR3 coding DNA: TGTGCCAGCAGCCAGAGAACAGGGATGGACACTGAAGCTTTCTTT.